Below are 4 T cell receptor beta chains sequenced from a single sample in a study of response to subunit inactivated influenza vaccine. Via MiXCR, TCRdb re-called the RT-PCR reads, giving one row per CDR3 protein. The table records approximately 290,000 distinct CDR3 sequences, over 20% of them present only once. The material was PBMCs from blood, obtained about 20 months after vaccination. Receptors were obtained from a man between 50 and 69 years old who received an inactivated influenza vaccine.

The chain combines TRBV7-2 with TRBJ2-7; the match to TRBD2 covers 7 bases. The CDR3 is made up of 15 amino acids. Germline V gene data show CDR1 as SGHTA and CDR2 as FQGNSA. The trim removed 5 bases at V and 0 bases at J, leaving 7 bases unmatched. The CDR3 loop is CASSHRDYPSYEQYF. The CDR3 DNA sequence: TGTGCCAGCAGCCACCGGGACTACCCCTCCTACGAGCAGTACTTC. Full variable domain (rest looked up from reference TRBV7-2 and TRBJ2-7): GAGVSQSPSNKVTEKGKDVELRCDPISGHTALYWYRQSLGQGLEFLIYFQGNSAPDKSGLPSDRFSAERTGGSVSTLTIQRTQQEDSAVYLCASSHRDYPSYEQYFGPGTRLTVT.

The table lists this clonotype with many counts. The chain joins TRBV7-2 to TRBJ1-6; 7 nucleotides match TRBD1. The germline gives CDR1 SGHTA, CDR2 FQGNSA. The CDR3 is made up of 14 amino acids. Losses at the gene ends were 5 bases for V and 9 bases for J; bases not matched to a gene: 7. The CDR3 loop reads CASSLDRVGSPLHF. The DNA of the CDR3 is TGTGCCAGCAGCCTTGACAGGGTGGGTTCACCCCTCCACTTT.

This clonotype was observed a few times. The CDR3 sequence is CASTSTSSKGNALHF. The DNA for the CDR3 is TGTGCCAGCACCTCCACATCCAGTAAGGGGAATGCCCTCCACTTT. The chain has TRBV6-1 and TRBJ1-6, with D possibly matching TRBD1 (5 bases). The CDR3 sequence is 15 residues long. Deletions cut 7 bases from V and 14 bases from J, with 24 bases between. The germline gives CDR1 MNHNS, CDR2 SASEGT.

This clonotype was seen a handful of times. The V gene is TRBV4-1, the J gene TRBJ2-2, with D possibly TRBD1 on 5 matching bases. The CDR3 is made up of 15 amino acids. Between the trimmed V and J ends, which lost 5 bases and 0 bases, there was a span of 10 bases. The germline V gene encodes CDR1 MGHRA and CDR2 YSYEKL. The CDR3, as DNA: TGCGCCAGCAGCAACAGGCGACCGAACACCGGGGAGCTGTTTTTT. Its translation: CASSNRRPNTGELFF.